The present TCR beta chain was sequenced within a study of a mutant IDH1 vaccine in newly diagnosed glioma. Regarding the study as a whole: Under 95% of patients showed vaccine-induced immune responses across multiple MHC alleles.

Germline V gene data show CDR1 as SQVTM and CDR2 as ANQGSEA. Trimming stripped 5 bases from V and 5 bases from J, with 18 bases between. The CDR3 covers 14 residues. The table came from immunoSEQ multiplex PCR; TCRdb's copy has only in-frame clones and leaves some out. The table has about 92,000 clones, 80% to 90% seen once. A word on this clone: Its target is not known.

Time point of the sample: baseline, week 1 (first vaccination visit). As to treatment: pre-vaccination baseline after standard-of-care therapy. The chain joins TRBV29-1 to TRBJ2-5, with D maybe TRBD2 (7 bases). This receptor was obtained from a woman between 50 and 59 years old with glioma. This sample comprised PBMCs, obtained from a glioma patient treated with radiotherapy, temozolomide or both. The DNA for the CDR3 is TGCAGCGTTACTTGGGGGGGGGCCGGGGAGACCCAGTACTTC. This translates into CSVTWGGAGETQYF.